This T cell receptor (delta chain) is drawn from a study of DNA immune sequencing with unique molecular identifiers (dated by TCRdb to 2020 to 2021). For the wider study: gammadelta T cells were enriched from buffy coats using immunomagnetic cell separation, and their genomic DNA was sequenced. Fluorescence-activated cell sorting was used to enrich gammadelta T cells from the PBMC of around 10 healthy individuals. To compare enriched and non-enriched samples, roughly 93 ng of enriched gammadelta T-cell DNA and roughly 950 ng of non-enriched PBMC DNA were sequenced. An ultrasensitive DNA-based TRD repertoire sequencing method using PCR-introduced unique molecular identifiers was developed and validated in the study. Validation of the sequencing method was done both on synthetic reference molecules and on blood samples taken from healthy individuals. All donors were healthy people, and more than nine of the donors were profiled using sorted gammadelta T cells from peripheral blood. Summary of the overall study and its limitations: Among clonotypes in healthy donors, TRDV2 paired with TRDJ1 was identified as the most common TRD rearrangement. The primer-based approach is unable to detect novel TRD sequences that the primers do not target. TRD repertoire diversity differed among healthy donors, and several donors were highly oligoclonal, with the top 5 clonotypes making up more than half of productive molecules.

This clone counts as medium-sized (0.01 to 0.1%). Its antigen is currently not known. No clone much larger than this one lies a single base away; base qualities are absent. Sequences GEAIGNYY (CDR1) and EKD (CDR2) are obtained from the germline V gene. From the cysteine through the phenylalanine, the CDR3 covers 18 amino acids. Only CDR3 DNA remains: 54 bases, in frame from the first base. Trimming takes 3 bases off V and 1 base off J; junction bases not matched to a gene: 12. The method behind the library was multiplex PCR. A 32-plex assay amplified the genomic DNA, with primers for all 8 TRDV and 4 TRDJ genes spanning the CDR3. During approximately 3 cycles of barcoding PCR, a 12-nucleotide UMI was attached, and a second PCR using Illumina adapter primers followed. Libraries were purified with AMPure XP beads and quality-checked on a Fragment Analyzer with the HS NGS Fragment kit. Sequencing used an Illumina MiniSeq mid-output kit with around 18% PhiX and 150 cycles of paired-end reads. On the study's bioinformatics: MIGEC version 1.2.9 was used to process reads, grouping reads by UMI and building error-corrected consensus sequences. Post-processing used modified VDJtools version 1.2.1 scripts and the tcR R package. TCRdb called clones from the public reads with CATT, and repeated DNA sequences were later combined into one row. The V and J calls were determined by TCRdb, not by the authors. This sample gives several hundred delta-chain clones in total; roughly 3.2% of them show up just once. The leading ten clones occupy approximately 67% of the sample.

The sequence was obtained from a human donor in good health. The rearrangement joined TRDV2 to TRDJ1; 11 middle bases align to TRDD3. The sequenced sample was gamma-delta T cells from PBMCs. The nucleotides read TGTGCCTGTGACCGCTTAGAACTGGGGGATAAGGTCACCGATAAACTCATCTTT. Its protein product is CACDRLELGDKVTDKLIF.